Listed below are T cell receptor beta chains from one sample, sequenced in a study of blood T cell repertoires in COVID-19. Sequenced by immunoSEQ multiplex PCR; TCRdb stores in-frame clones only, minus some. The sample comprises 450,000 to 500,000 clones, approximately 83% of which are singletons, and roughly 3.2% rests with the top ten. The material sequenced was peripheral blood. The receptors originated from a human donor in a cohort sampled during active COVID-19. Each CDR3 is given with its conserved first and last residue. The D gene is left open where the match is weak. Not all rows give a size; the values are once, few, many and, for expanded clones, a class.

size: once; D: NA; J: TRBJ1-2; V: TRBV7-9; DNA: TGTGCCAGCAGCACTACGGGGGTATTAGGCTATGGCTACACCTTC; CDR3: CASSTTGVLGYGYTF
size: NA; D: NA; J: TRBJ2-2; V: TRBV10-3; DNA: TGTGCCATCAGGACGTCCCCAGGACTGAATGGCACCGGGGAGCTGTTTTTT; CDR3: CAIRTSPGLNGTGELFF
size: NA; D: NA; J: TRBJ2-6; V: TRBV19; DNA: TGTGCCAGTAGTATAAGCCCCGGGACAGGGGCCAACGTCCTGACTTTC; CDR3: CASSISPGTGANVLTF
size: few; D: NA; J: TRBJ2-7; V: TRBV7-9; DNA: TGTGCCAGCAGCAGTGACACTTCCTACGAGCAGTACTTC; CDR3: CASSSDTSYEQYF
size: many; D: NA; J: TRBJ1-2; V: TRBV6-6; DNA: TGTGCCAGCAGTCCCTACACCGGGACTCTCCACGACTATGGCTACACCTTC; CDR3: CASSPYTGTLHDYGYTF
size: NA; D: TRBD2; J: TRBJ2-2; V: TRBV7-3; DNA: TGTGCCAGCAGCTTAAAGGGACTAGCGGGAGGGCCGGGCACCGGGGAGCTGTTTTTT; CDR3: CASSLKGLAGGPGTGELFF
size: NA; D: NA; J: TRBJ1-1; V: TRBV28; DNA: TGTGCCAGCAAGAATCGGGGGAACACTGAAGCTTTCTTT; CDR3: CASKNRGNTEAFF
size: NA; D: TRBD1; J: TRBJ1-2; V: TRBV6-5; DNA: TGTGCCAGCAGTTACGGGGGACAGGGGTTGGATGGCTACACCTTC; CDR3: CASSYGGQGLDGYTF
size: NA; D: NA; J: TRBJ2-7; V: TRBV5-1; DNA: TGCGCCAGCAGCTTGCGCGTACCCCCCTACGAGCAGTACTTC; CDR3: CASSLRVPPYEQYF
size: NA; D: NA; J: TRBJ1-2; V: TRBV12-3/TRBV12-4; DNA: TGTGCCAGCAGCCTCACGGTCCTGCTAGGCTACACCTTC; CDR3: CASSLTVLLGYTF
size: NA; D: NA; J: TRBJ2-3; V: TRBV2; DNA: TGTGCCGGGAGGGACAAATCCAGCACAGATACGCAGTATTTT; CDR3: CAGRDKSSTDTQYF
size: NA; D: TRBD1; J: TRBJ1-6; V: TRBV7-2; DNA: TGTGCCAGCAGTCGCCGGACAGGGATTAATTCACCCCTCCACTTT; CDR3: CASSRRTGINSPLHF
size: NA; D: TRBD2; J: TRBJ2-1; V: TRBV2; DNA: TGTGCCAGCCGGACTAGAAATGAGCAGTTCTTC; CDR3: CASRTRNEQFF
size: once; D: NA; J: TRBJ1-1; V: TRBV2; DNA: TGTGCCAGCAAAGAGGACAACTACCTTGAAGCTTTCTTT; CDR3: CASKEDNYLEAFF
size: NA; D: NA; J: TRBJ2-5; V: TRBV18; DNA: TGTGCCAGCTCACCCGGGGAGACCCAGTACTTC; CDR3: CASSPGETQYF
size: NA; D: TRBD2; J: TRBJ2-4; V: TRBV11-2; DNA: TGTGCCAGCAGCTTTAGCGGGATTGACATTCAGTACTTC; CDR3: CASSFSGIDIQYF
size: NA; D: TRBD1; J: TRBJ1-1; V: TRBV28; DNA: TGTGCCAGCACCCCGGACAGGGCCACTGAAGCTTTCTTT; CDR3: CASTPDRATEAFF
size: NA; D: NA; J: TRBJ1-1; V: TRBV3-1/TRBV3-2; DNA: TGTGCCAGCAGCCAAGAGCCCATGCGGCCGAGGACTGAAGCTTTCTTT; CDR3: CASSQEPMRPRTEAFF
size: NA; D: TRBD1; J: TRBJ2-5; V: TRBV30; DNA: TGTGCCTGGAGTAGACCCTCGACAGGGGGCGGGATTCAAGAGACCCAGTACTTC; CDR3: CAWSRPSTGGGIQETQYF
size: many; D: TRBD1; J: TRBJ1-1; V: TRBV5-4; DNA: TGTGCCAGCAGCCCCCAGGGGGTAGGTACTGAAGCTTTCTTT; CDR3: CASSPQGVGTEAFF
size: NA; D: NA; J: TRBJ1-4; V: TRBV6-6; DNA: TGTGCCAGCAGTTACATTTCAGGGGTAGGCGAAAAACTGTTTTTT; CDR3: CASSYISGVGEKLFF
size: NA; D: NA; J: TRBJ1-3; V: TRBV4-1; DNA: TGCGCCAGCAGCCAACTACCCGCCCCTTTGGGAAACACCATATATTTT; CDR3: CASSQLPAPLGNTIYF
size: few; D: NA; J: TRBJ1-1; V: TRBV6-1; DNA: TGTGCCAGCAGTGACGACCCAGGGCGGAACACTGAAGCTTTCTTT; CDR3: CASSDDPGRNTEAFF
size: NA; D: TRBD2; J: TRBJ2-3; V: TRBV13; DNA: TGTGCCAGCAGCCGTAGCGGGAGTAAGGAAGATACGCAGTATTTT; CDR3: CASSRSGSKEDTQYF
size: NA; D: NA; J: TRBJ1-5; V: TRBV6-5; DNA: TGTGCCAGCAGTTACCGGGAAGGACTTTTCCAGCATTTT; CDR3: CASSYREGLFQHF
size: NA; D: TRBD1; J: TRBJ2-7; V: TRBV2; DNA: TGTGCCAGCCGTCGGTCCGGGACAGGCCGATTTTACGAGCAGTACTTC; CDR3: CASRRSGTGRFYEQYF
size: NA; D: TRBD1; J: TRBJ1-2; V: TRBV28; DNA: TGTGCCAGCGGTAGGGGGCTGGGGTATGGCTACACCTTC; CDR3: CASGRGLGYGYTF
size: NA; D: TRBD1; J: TRBJ1-2; V: TRBV27; DNA: TGTGCCAGCAGCCACCAGGGACAGGGAGGTGGCTATTTGGATGGCTACACCTTC; CDR3: CASSHQGQGGGYLDGYTF
size: NA; D: NA; J: TRBJ2-7; V: TRBV6-5; DNA: TGTGCCAGCAGTTATCGAGGGATTCAGGACTTTTACGAGCAGTACTTC; CDR3: CASSYRGIQDFYEQYF
size: NA; D: NA; J: TRBJ2-1; V: TRBV28; DNA: TGTGCCAGCAGCATAGCCGGGGTTTTATACAATGAGCAGTTCTTC; CDR3: CASSIAGVLYNEQFF
size: NA; D: TRBD1; J: TRBJ2-1; V: TRBV9; DNA: TGTGCCAGCAGCGGGGACAGGGTGACTTGGAATGAGCAGTTCTTC; CDR3: CASSGDRVTWNEQFF
size: NA; D: TRBD2; J: TRBJ2-5; V: TRBV30; DNA: TGTGCCTGGAGTGTTAGCGGGAGGCAACAAGAGACCCAGTACTTC; CDR3: CAWSVSGRQQETQYF
size: NA; D: TRBD1; J: TRBJ2-3; V: TRBV6-5; DNA: TGTGCCAGCAGGACAGGGGCCACAGATACGCAGTATTTT; CDR3: CASRTGATDTQYF